This T cell receptor beta chain is drawn from a study of blood T cell repertoires in COVID-19. CDR3 size: 11 residues. CDR1 is GTSNPN, CDR2 SVGIG, per germline (reference sequence). J gave up 13 bases and V 1 base, and 6 bases lay outside the gene matches. The protocol was immunoSEQ multiplex PCR, while the TCRdb copy is restricted to in-frame clones and leaves out a portion. The sample has 250,000 to 350,000 clones, approximately 90% seen once. This TCR was recovered from a woman between 45 and 65 years old who had recovered from COVID-19. Material: peripheral blood. The chain recombines TRBV30 with TRBJ1-2, with 7 nucleotides matching TRBD1. CDR3 region: CAWSATGASTF. The CDR3 bases are TGTGCCTGGAGTGCTACAGGGGCGTCCACCTTC.